What follows are 9 T cell receptor beta chains derived from one specimen sequenced in a study of OX40 agonist ivuxolimab in advanced cancers. The assay was immunoSEQ multiplex PCR, and TCRdb's table has in-frame clones only and misses some. The repertoire holds roughly 75,000 clones, with 93% as singletons. The starting material was CD4+ or CD8+ T cells sorted from blood, obtained in a trial of the OX40 agonist ivuxolimab. All receptors come from an adult with an advanced solid tumor such as melanoma, head and neck, liver or kidney cancer.

The chain links TRBV6-1 to TRBJ2-1; TRBD2 matches 10 bases. The CDR3 extends over 15 amino acids. Germline V CDR1 and CDR2: MNHNS, SASEGT. The junction had 7 bases not matched to a gene; V was cut back by 6 bases and J by 5 bases. The CDR3 spells CASRQTSGPHNEQFF. CDR3 nucleotides: TGTGCCAGCAGGCAGACTAGCGGGCCGCACAATGAGCAGTTCTTC.

The chain is built from TRBV19 and TRBJ1-4; no firm D call. V was trimmed by 7 bases and J by 5 bases, leaving 14 bases between them. The germline V gene encodes CDR1 LNHDA and CDR2 SQIVND (reference sequence). CDR3 length: 14 amino acids. DNA of the CDR3: TGTGCCAGTAAGAGACTGGCCGGGAATGAAAAACTGTTTTTT. Its translation: CASKRLAGNEKLFF.

The V call is TRBV11-2, the J call TRBJ2-2; 8 positions match TRBD1. The CDR3 runs to 15 residues. CDR1 is SGHAT, CDR2 FQNNGV, per germline. Trimming took 2 bases from V and 3 from J; bases not matched to a gene: 2. CDR3 region: CASSLWDRHTGELFF. The CDR3 bases are TGTGCCAGCAGCTTATGGGACAGGCACACCGGGGAGCTGTTTTTT.

The chain combines TRBV11-2 with TRBJ1-1; possibly TRBD1 for D (6 bases). The V end was cut by 5 bases, the J end by 3 bases, with 13 bases between. Germline CDR1 and CDR2: SGHAT and FQNNGV. The CDR3 is made up of 14 amino acids. The DNA of the CDR3 is TGTGCCAGCAGCGTCAGGGGTGGAGACACTGAAGCTTTCTTT. The encoded protein is CASSVRGGDTEAFF. The full variable domain, completed using reference TRBV11-2 and TRBJ1-1, is EAGVAQSPRYKIIEKRQSVAFWCNPISGHATLYWYQQILGQGPKLLIQFQNNGVVDDSQLPKDRFSAERLKGVDSTLKIQPAKLEDSAVYLCASSVRGGDTEAFFGQGTRLTVV.

The chain recombines TRBV9 with TRBJ2-6, with D tentatively TRBD2 (7 bases). Trimming pared 0 bases from V and 0 bases from J, leaving 16 bases between. Germline-derived CDR1 and CDR2 are SGDLS and YYNGEE. The CDR3 has 19 amino acids. This CDR3 reads CASSVGYGGAYSGANVLTF. DNA for the CDR3: TGTGCCAGCAGCGTAGGGTATGGGGGGGCCTACTCTGGGGCCAACGTCCTGACTTTC. Filled out from reference TRBV9 and TRBJ2-6, the complete variable domain reads DSGVTQTPKHLITATGQRVTLRCSPRSGDLSVYWYQQSLDQGLQFLIQYYNGEERAKGNILERFSAQQFPDLHSELNLSSLELGDSALYFCASSVGYGGAYSGANVLTFGAGSRLTVL.

The rearrangement joins TRBV18 to TRBJ2-5; no clear D gene. Germline values: CDR1 KGHSH, CDR2 LQKENI. The V and J ends lost 3 bases and 5 bases respectively, with 7 bases between them. This CDR3 is built from 12 residues. CDR3 sequence: CASSPRGETQYF. The DNA of the CDR3 is TGTGCCAGCTCACCCCGTGGGGAGACCCAGTACTTC.

The chain combines TRBV7-8 with TRBJ2-7; possibly TRBD2 for D (6 bases). This CDR3 spans 13 amino acids. Germline V gene sequence: CDR1 SGHVS, CDR2 FQNEAQ. V was trimmed by 5 bases and J by 5 bases, leaving 13 bases between them. The CDR3 loop is CASSLASGDEQYF. Written as DNA, the CDR3 is TGTGCCAGCAGCCTCGCGTCGGGGGACGAGCAGTACTTC.

The chain joins TRBV27 to TRBJ1-2, with 7 bases lining up with TRBD1. Germline V lookup: CDR1 MNHEY, CDR2 SMNVEV (reference sequence). The CDR3 is made up of 14 amino acids. The V segment lost 5 bases and the J segment 7 bases; nucleotides outside the gene matches: 10. The CDR3 sequence is CASSPTTGLSGYTF. The CDR3 bases are TGTGCCAGCAGTCCCACGACAGGGTTATCTGGCTACACCTTC.

The V call is TRBV9, the J call TRBJ2-6; tentative D call: TRBD1 (6 bases). Germline loops: CDR1 SGDLS, CDR2 YYNGEE. Trimming left V 3 bases short and J 0 bases short, with 10 bases between. The CDR3 is 16 residues long. The CDR3 is CASSADSSSGANVLTF. As DNA, the CDR3 is TGTGCCAGCAGCGCGGACAGCAGCTCTGGGGCCAACGTCCTGACTTTC.